The source of this TCR beta chain is a study of blood T cells in healthy people across ages. Study-wide findings and caveats: CMV status of donors was not determined, possibly confounding expanded clonotype changes.

In the case of this clonotype: Its antigen is currently unknown. It may be a read error: a sequence one base away is much more abundant.

A J-beta primer mix and a sample-barcoded 5' primer were used in a second PCR of roughly 6 to 12 cycles. Each cDNA molecule, via a template-switch adaptor with 12 random nucleotides, was tagged. Any given sample supplied a minimum of 3 million CDR3-containing paired-end reads. TCRdb fed the 5' RACE reads into MiXCR, producing one record per CDR3 protein. The sample consists of roughly 1,800,000 distinct CDR3 sequences, around 50% of them appearing once. The clonotype comes from a woman in her thirties or forties in good health. The sample taken for sequencing was blood.

The CDR3 sequence: CATSVPGQGTSRANVLTF. The DNA of the CDR3 is TGTGCCACCAGCGTACCGGGACAGGGGACGTCTAGGGCCAACGTCCTGACTTTC. The chain couples TRBV15 to TRBJ2-6, with 10 bases lining up with TRBD1. V lost 5 bases, J lost 5 bases, and 12 bases stayed unmatched. The CDR3 extends over 18 amino acids. The germline CDR1 and CDR2 sequences are LNHNV and YYDKDF (reference sequence).